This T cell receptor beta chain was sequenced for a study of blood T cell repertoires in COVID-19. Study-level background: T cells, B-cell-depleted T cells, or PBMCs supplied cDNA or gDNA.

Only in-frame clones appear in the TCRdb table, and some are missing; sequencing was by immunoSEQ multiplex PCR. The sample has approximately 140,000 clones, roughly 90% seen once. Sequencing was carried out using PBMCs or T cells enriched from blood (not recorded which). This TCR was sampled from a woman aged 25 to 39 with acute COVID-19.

CDR3 in DNA: TGCAGTGCTAGTGGTAGCGGGAGAGGTCAAGAGACCCAGTACTTC. Translated, it gives CSASGSGRGQETQYF. This chain joins TRBV20-1 and TRBJ2-5; 9 bases map to TRBD2. V dropped 3 bases and J dropped 2; count of bases not matched to a gene: 7. This CDR3 is 15 amino acids long. Germline V CDR1 and CDR2: DFQATT, SNEGSKA (reference sequence).